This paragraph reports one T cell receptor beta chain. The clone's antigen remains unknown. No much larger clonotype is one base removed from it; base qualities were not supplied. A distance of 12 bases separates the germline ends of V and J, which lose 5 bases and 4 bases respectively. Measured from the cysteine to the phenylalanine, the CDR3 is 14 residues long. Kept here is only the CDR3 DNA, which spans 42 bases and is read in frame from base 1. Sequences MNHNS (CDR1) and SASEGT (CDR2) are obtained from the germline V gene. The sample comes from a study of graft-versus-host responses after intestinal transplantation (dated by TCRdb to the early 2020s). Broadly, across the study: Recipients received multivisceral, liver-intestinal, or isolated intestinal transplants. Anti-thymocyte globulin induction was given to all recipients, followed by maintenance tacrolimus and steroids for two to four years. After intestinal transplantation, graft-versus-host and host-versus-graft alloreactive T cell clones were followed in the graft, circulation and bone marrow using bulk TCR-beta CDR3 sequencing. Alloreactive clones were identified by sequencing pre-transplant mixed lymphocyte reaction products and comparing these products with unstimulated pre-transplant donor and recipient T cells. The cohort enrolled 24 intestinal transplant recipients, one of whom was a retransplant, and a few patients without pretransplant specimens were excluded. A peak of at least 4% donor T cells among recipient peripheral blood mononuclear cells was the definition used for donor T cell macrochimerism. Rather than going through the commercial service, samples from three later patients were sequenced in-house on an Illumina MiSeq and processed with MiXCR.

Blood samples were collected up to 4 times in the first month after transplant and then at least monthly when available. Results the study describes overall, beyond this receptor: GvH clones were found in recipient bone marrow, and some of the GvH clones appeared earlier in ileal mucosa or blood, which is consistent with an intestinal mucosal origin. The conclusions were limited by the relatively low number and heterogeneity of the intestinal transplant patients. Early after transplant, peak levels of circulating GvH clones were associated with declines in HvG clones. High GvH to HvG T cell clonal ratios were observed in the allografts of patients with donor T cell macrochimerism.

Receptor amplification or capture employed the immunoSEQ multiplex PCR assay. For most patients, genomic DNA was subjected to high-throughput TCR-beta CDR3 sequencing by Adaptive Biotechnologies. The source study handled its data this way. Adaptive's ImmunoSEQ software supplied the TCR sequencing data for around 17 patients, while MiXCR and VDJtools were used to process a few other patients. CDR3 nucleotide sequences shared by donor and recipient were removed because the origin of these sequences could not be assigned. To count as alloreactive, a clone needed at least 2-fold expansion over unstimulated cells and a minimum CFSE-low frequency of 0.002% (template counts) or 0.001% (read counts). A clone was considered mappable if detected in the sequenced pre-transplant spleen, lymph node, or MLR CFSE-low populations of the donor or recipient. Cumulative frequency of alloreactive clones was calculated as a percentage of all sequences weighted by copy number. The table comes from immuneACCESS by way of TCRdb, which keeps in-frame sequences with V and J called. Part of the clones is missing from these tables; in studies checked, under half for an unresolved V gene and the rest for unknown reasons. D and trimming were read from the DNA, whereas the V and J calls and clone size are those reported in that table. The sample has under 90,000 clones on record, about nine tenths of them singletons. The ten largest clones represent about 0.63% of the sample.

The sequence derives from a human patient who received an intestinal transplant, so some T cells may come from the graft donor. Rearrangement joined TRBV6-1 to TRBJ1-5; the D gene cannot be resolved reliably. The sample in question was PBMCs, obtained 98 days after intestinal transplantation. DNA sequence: TGTGCCAGCAGTTTAACCCGGGTTAATCAGCCCCAGCATTTT. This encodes CASSLTRVNQPQHF.